The 23 T cell receptor beta chains reported below all come from one sample, sequenced in a study of regulatory T cells in long-lasting Graves disease (dated by TCRdb to the early 2020s). The time point label on this specimen signifies: persistent/refractory GD, antithyroid drugs over 5 years with positive TRAb. For both TCR sequencing and RNA sequencing, RNA was extracted from PBMCs using TRIzol. Libraries came from multiplex PCR. The listed sequencing device is Illumina HiSeq 4000. iRepertoire HTBI primers and Arm-PCR amplification of CDR3 regions were used to construct TCR beta libraries. TCRdb reworked the public reads: Q25 trimming with fastp, MiXCR clone assembly, productive beta chains retained. Every CDR3 protein is listed once, alongside the most common genes and DNA of its rows. Present in this sample are over 300,000 distinct CDR3 sequences, about 20% of which were seen just once. The ten largest make up less than 35% of the sample.

The material sequenced was peripheral blood mononuclear cells (PBMCs), taken when the disease was refractory, from a patient treated with antithyroid drugs. The receptors shown here come from a female donor with Graves disease.

In its sample, this clonotype was seen many times. The V call is TRBV2, the J call TRBJ1-4; D is unclear. The CDR3 consists of 15 residues. Germline lookup yields CDR1 SNHLY and CDR2 FYNNEI. Trimming shortened V by 4 bases and J by 4 bases, and 13 bases separated the two germline ends. CDR3 residues: CASSVGWSLNEKLFF. CDR3 in DNA: TGTGCCAGCAGTGTAGGTTGGAGCCTTAATGAAAAACTGTTTTTT.

The chain has TRBV6-1 and TRBJ1-1; unclear D gene. Germline CDR1 is MNHNS and CDR2 is SASEGT. The CDR3 has 12 amino acids. The V end was cut by 9 bases, the J end by 7 bases, with 15 bases between. The CDR3 here is CASGWAEGEAFF. Here the CDR3 DNA reads TGTGCCAGTGGGTGGGCGGAGGGTGAAGCTTTCTTT.

Concerning this clonotype: It is likely a read error, because the conserved phenylalanine at the end of the CDR3 is missing. The gene calls are TRBV6-1 and TRBJ2-7; 10 positions match TRBD1. The CDR3 runs 15 residues. J lost 0 bases, V lost 4 bases, and 3 bases had no gene match. The germline gives CDR1 MNHNS, CDR2 SASEGT. The CDR3 spells CASSAGTGDSYEQYL. The CDR3 DNA sequence: TGTGCCAGCAGTGCCGGGACAGGGGACTCCTACGAGCAGTACCTC.

The chain links TRBV12-3 or TRBV12-4 to TRBJ2-1; weak D call: TRBD1 (6 bases). V shed 4 bases and J shed 7 bases, with 11 bases lying between them. The length of the CDR3 is 13 residues. The CDR3 sequence is CASSSRQVNEQFF. CDR3 nucleotide sequence: TGTGCCAGCAGTTCACGACAGGTTAATGAGCAGTTCTTC.

The J gene is TRBJ2-1, the V gene TRBV12-3 or TRBV12-4; weak D call: TRBD1 (6 bases). The germline V and J ends were trimmed by 3 bases and 0 bases, with 15 bases remaining between them. The CDR3 runs 17 residues. CDR3 protein: CASSFHRDIFSYNEQFF. DNA for the CDR3: TGTGCCAGCAGTTTCCATCGGGACATTTTCTCCTACAATGAGCAGTTCTTC.

This clonotype has only a few counts. The chain combines TRBV20-1 with TRBJ2-7; 8 bases are a match to TRBD2. The CDR3 is 15 residues long. Germline V gene lookup returns CDR1 DFQATT and CDR2 SNEGSKA (reference sequence). V shed 0 bases and J 5 bases; nucleotides not matched to a gene: 9. The CDR3 region has the DNA TGCAGTGCTAGAGATTGGCAGCGGGAGATGAACGAGCAGTACTTC. Protein product: CSARDWQREMNEQYF.

This clonotype was recorded many times. V gene TRBV7-2 combines with J gene TRBJ1-6, with D perhaps TRBD1 (5 bases). V shed 0 bases and J shed 10 bases, with 13 bases lying between them. The CDR3 loop spans 15 amino acids. Germline CDR1 SGHTA, CDR2 FQGNSA. CDR3 loop: CASSLAQGGPSPLHF. CDR3 DNA sequence: TGTGCCAGCAGCTTAGCGCAGGGAGGCCCATCACCCCTCCACTTT.

This chain joins TRBV7-9 and TRBJ2-3; tentatively, D is TRBD2 (6 bases). Per germline, CDR1 SEHNR and CDR2 FQNEAQ (reference sequence). Trimming removed 8 bases at V and 2 bases at J, with 8 bases between. The length of the CDR3 is 12 residues. The CDR3 nucleotides are TGTGCCAGCGGGGAGGTCACAGATACGCAGTATTTT. Protein product: CASGEVTDTQYF.

This clonotype was observed many times. J is TRBJ1-4 and V is TRBV20-1, with D unresolved. This CDR3 spans 11 amino acids. Germline-derived CDR1 and CDR2 are DFQATT and SNEGSKA (reference sequence). Trimming shortened V by 5 bases and J by 8 bases, and 9 bases separated the two germline ends. CDR3 bases: TGCAGTGCTCGGCCGGGGGAAAAACTGTTTTTT. This codes for CSARPGEKLFF.

Many counts were recorded for this clonotype. The chain employs TRBV6-5 and TRBJ2-5; TRBD2 is a possible D gene (6 bases). The CDR3 has 16 amino acids. Per germline, CDR1 MNHEY and CDR2 SVGAGI. The V end was cut by 4 bases, the J end by 4 bases, with 19 bases between. The CDR3 spells CASSSMGLGVLETQYF. The CDR3 nucleotides are TGTGCCAGCAGTTCCATGGGACTGGGAGTTCTAGAGACCCAGTACTTC.

This clonotype was found many times. The chain is built from TRBV6-1 and TRBJ1-2; 9 bases match TRBD1. This CDR3 contains 13 residues. Germline CDR1 is MNHNS and CDR2 is SASEGT. With 6 bases clipped from V and 6 bases from J, the junction kept 5 bases outside the gene matches. CDR3 region: CASRDRDRDGYTF. CDR3 nucleotide sequence: TGTGCCAGCAGAGACCGGGACAGGGATGGCTACACCTTC.

This clonotype showed up many times. V and J are TRBV11-2 and TRBJ2-4; D is ambiguous. The CDR3 has 15 amino acids. V lost 3 bases and J 2 bases, leaving 11 bases between the germline ends. CDR1 and CDR2 from the germline V gene are SGHAT and FQNNGV. In DNA form, the CDR3 reads TGTGCCAGCAGCTTTAACGGTTCTCCCAAAAACATTCAGTACTTC. This sequence encodes CASSFNGSPKNIQYF.

V gene TRBV2 combines with J gene TRBJ1-2, with TRBD1 as a possible D gene (6 bases). CDR1 SNHLY and CDR2 FYNNEI come from the germline V gene. The CDR3 spans 15 residues. V dropped 6 bases and J dropped 8 bases, with 22 bases sitting between them. The CDR3 coding sequence is TGTGCCAGCAGCCCAAGGGGGGACCGACCGAGGGGCTACACCTTC. It is translated as CASSPRGDRPRGYTF.

In this sample, this clonotype turned up many times. The rearrangement links TRBV18 to TRBJ1-5; D unclear. The CDR3 is made up of 14 amino acids. The V gene's germline CDR1 is KGHSH and CDR2 LQKENI. The V gene lost 8 bases and the J gene lost 2 bases, with 13 bases spanning the gap. The CDR3 bases are TGTGCCAGCAGCCCTCCGGGAGGCAATCAGCCCCAGCATTTT. This codes for CASSPPGGNQPQHF.

This clonotype has just a few counts. The rearrangement uses TRBV2 and TRBJ2-3; D is ambiguous. V was shortened by 3 bases and J by 6 bases, with 13 bases between the two germline ends. Germline CDR1 is SNHLY and CDR2 is FYNNEI. The CDR3 loop spans 14 amino acids. This CDR3 is CASSDVGARDTQYF. CDR3 nucleotide sequence: TGTGCCAGCAGTGACGTAGGAGCCAGGGATACGCAGTATTTT.

With respect to this clonotype: This may be a read error, as it is one base from a much larger clone. The chain couples TRBV6-2 or TRBV6-3 to TRBJ1-2; no firm D call. The CDR3 runs 13 residues. The germline V gene has CDR1 MNHEY and CDR2 SVGEGT. The ends were cut back, 2 bases at V and 8 bases at J, with 12 bases in the middle. The CDR3 spells CASSYRSEPGYTF. CDR3 DNA: TGTGCCAGCAGTTACAGATCGGAGCCGGGCTACACCTTC.

The V call is TRBV20-1, the J call TRBJ2-6; D remains unclear. The germline CDR1 and CDR2 sequences are DFQATT and SNEGSKA (reference sequence). V shed 1 base and J shed 0 bases, with 1 base lying between them. CDR3 length: 13 residues. This CDR3 is CSARVSGANVLTF. DNA for the CDR3: TGCAGTGCTAGAGTCTCTGGGGCCAACGTCCTGACTTTC.

The rearrangement joins TRBV6-2 or TRBV6-3 to TRBJ1-1; D remains ambiguous. Germline CDR1 and CDR2: MNHEY and SVGEGT. V lost 0 bases and J 6 bases, leaving 11 bases between the germline ends. The CDR3 extends over 14 amino acids. CDR3 nucleotide sequence: TGTGCCAGCAGTTACTCAGGGATCGTCGCTGAAGCTTTCTTT. It encodes CASSYSGIVAEAFF.

There are many counts of this clonotype. The rearrangement uses TRBV19 and TRBJ1-5; 7 bases fit TRBD1. CDR3 length: 16 residues. The germline gives CDR1 LNHDA, CDR2 SQIVND (reference sequence). J gave up 2 bases and V 4 bases, and 8 bases lay outside the gene matches. This CDR3 is CASSTWVGQGNQPQHF. The CDR3 DNA reads as TGTGCCAGTAGTACTTGGGTTGGACAGGGCAATCAGCCCCAGCATTTT.

This clonotype was counted ten times or more. The genes are TRBV2 and TRBJ2-7; tentatively, D is TRBD2 (6 bases). There are 15 residues in the CDR3. The V end was cut by 2 bases, the J end by 6 bases, with 17 bases between. Per germline, CDR1 SNHLY and CDR2 FYNNEI. The CDR3 DNA reads TGTGCCAGCAGTGAACGGGGGTCAAGGGCCGGCGAGCAGTACTTC. Translated: CASSERGSRAGEQYF. Variable domain in full (rest from reference TRBV2 and TRBJ2-7): EPEVTQTPSHQVTQMGQEVILRCVPISNHLYFYWYRQILGQKVEFLVSFYNNEISEKSEIFDDQFSVERPDGSNFTLKIRSTKLEDSAMYFCASSERGSRAGEQYFGPGTRLTVT.

This clonotype was counted many times. The chain uses TRBV27 and TRBJ2-5, with D perhaps matching TRBD2 (6 bases). V lost 5 bases to trimming and J lost 5 bases, with 12 bases between them. Germline assignment: CDR1 MNHEY and CDR2 SMNVEV (reference sequence). The CDR3 has 13 residues. The CDR3 sequence: CASSPLRGETQYF. Written as DNA, the CDR3 is TGTGCCAGCAGTCCCCTCCGGGGGGAGACCCAGTACTTC.

At least ten counts were recorded for this clonotype. The chain links TRBV6-2 or TRBV6-3 to TRBJ1-2; weak D call: TRBD1 (5 bases). Trimming removed 7 bases from V and 8 bases from J, with 23 bases in between. CDR1 MNHEY and CDR2 SVGEGT come from the germline V gene. CDR3 size: 15 residues. The CDR3 nucleotides are TGTGCCAGCACCCAGGTGATGCAGGGTCTCTACGGCTACACCTTC. Residues: CASTQVMQGLYGYTF.

This clonotype was observed at least ten times. V is TRBV30 and J is TRBJ1-2; possible D gene TRBD1, 5 bases. Between the trimmed V and J ends, which lost 1 base and 3 bases, there was a span of 21 bases. Germline V gene sequence: CDR1 GTSNPN, CDR2 SVGIG (reference sequence). This CDR3 comprises 17 residues. The CDR3, as DNA: TGTGCCTGGAGTGCGCCCGGGAGCCAGACAGCCTACTATGGCTACACCTTC. Amino acid sequence: CAWSAPGSQTAYYGYTF.